Listed below are T cell receptor beta chains from one sample, sequenced in a study of kidney transplant recipient with SARS-CoV-2 infection. TCRdb called the reads again in MiXCR, with one record for every CDR3 protein. The sample has some 220,000 distinct CDR3 sequences, around 28% seen once; the top ten hold almost 7.5%. The source material was a blood sample, sampled at baseline and on day 111 from a kidney transplant recipient. The receptors shown here come from a male patient between 25 and 39 years old who had COVID-19 and was a kidney transplant recipient. The graft donor may have contributed some T cells. Both conserved end residues are part of each CDR3. D genes are given only for firm matches. Clone size is shown for a subset of rows, as once, few, many or a class of expanded clone.

TRBV12-3/TRBV12-4	TRBJ2-2	many	-	CASSLKVSGELFF	TGTGCCAGCAGCCTAAAGGTGTCGGGGGAGCTGTTTTTT
TRBV20-1	TRBJ1-1	-	-	CSARDRQGTRNTEAFF	TGCAGTGCTAGAGACCGGCAGGGGACTAGGAACACTGAAGCTTTCTTT
TRBV7-9	TRBJ2-6	many	-	CASSGHRVSGANVLTF	TGTGCCAGCAGCGGGCACAGGGTCTCTGGGGCCAACGTCCTGACTTTC
TRBV5-3	TRBJ1-2	-	-	CARLIEAVRKTYGYTF	TGTGCCAGATTAATAGAAGCGGTGAGAAAGACCTATGGCTACACCTTC
TRBV9	TRBJ2-1	few	TRBD2	CASSVGLADNEQFF	TGTGCCAGCAGCGTAGGACTAGCGGACAATGAGCAGTTCTTC
TRBV12-3/TRBV12-4	TRBJ2-3	many	-	CASSLLRVTDTQYF	TGTGCCAGCAGTTTGTTGCGGGTCACAGATACGCAGTATTTT
TRBV20-1	TRBJ1-5	many	TRBD1	CSASRDRSSNQPQHF	TGCAGTGCTAGCAGGGACAGGTCGAGCAATCAGCCCCAGCATTTT
TRBV11-1	TRBJ1-2	many	-	CASSKPGKAGKTYGYTF	TGTGCCAGCAGCAAACCCGGTAAGGCTGGAAAGACCTATGGCTACACCTTC
TRBV20-1	TRBJ1-6	few	TRBD1	CSAGTGTANSPLHF	TGCAGTGCTGGTACCGGGACAGCCAATTCACCCCTCCACTTT
TRBV10-1	TRBJ2-1	many	-	CASSEGGPQNNEQFF	TGCGCCAGCAGTGAAGGGGGACCGCAAAACAATGAGCAGTTCTTC
TRBV5-6	TRBJ1-2	-	-	CASTNYKSRKTYGYTF	TGTGCCAGCACTAATTACAAAAGTCGAAAGACCTATGGCTACACCTTC
TRBV5-1	TRBJ2-7	many	-	CASSSQGDEQYF	TGCGCCAGCAGCAGTCAGGGCGACGAGCAGTACTTC
TRBV7-2	TRBJ2-3	-	-	CASSLEGREDTQYF	TGTGCCAGCAGCTTAGAAGGCAGGGAAGATACGCAGTATTTT
TRBV7-9	TRBJ1-4	many	-	CASSPGLGEKLFF	TGTGCCAGCAGCCCAGGGTTGGGGGAAAAACTGTTTTTT
TRBV11-3	TRBJ1-2	-	-	CASSDFSDLGKTYGFTF	TGTGCCAGCAGCGACTTTAGCGATCTCGGAAAGACCTATGGCTTCACCTTC
TRBV6-6	TRBJ1-1	many	-	CASSPDGVSHTEAFF	TGTGCCAGCAGCCCCGACGGGGTCAGCCACACTGAAGCTTTCTTT
TRBV25-1	TRBJ2-5	-	TRBD2	CASSESTSGQETQYF	TGTGCCAGCAGTGAATCTACTAGCGGACAAGAGACCCAGTACTTC
TRBV27	TRBJ2-3	-	-	CASVGASGTDTQYF	TGTGCCAGCGTAGGGGCTAGCGGCACAGATACGCAGTATTTT